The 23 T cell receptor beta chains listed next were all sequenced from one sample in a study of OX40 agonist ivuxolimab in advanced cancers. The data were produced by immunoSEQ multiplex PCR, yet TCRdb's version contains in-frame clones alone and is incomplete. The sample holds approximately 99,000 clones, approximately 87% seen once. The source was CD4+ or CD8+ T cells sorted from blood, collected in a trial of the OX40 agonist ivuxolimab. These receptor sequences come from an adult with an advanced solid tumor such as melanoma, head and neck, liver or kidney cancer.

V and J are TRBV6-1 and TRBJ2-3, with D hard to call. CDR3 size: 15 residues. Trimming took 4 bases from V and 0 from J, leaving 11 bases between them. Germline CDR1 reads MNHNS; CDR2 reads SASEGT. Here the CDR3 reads CASSVARPSTDTQYF. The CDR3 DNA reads TGTGCCAGCAGTGTCGCGCGGCCTAGCACAGATACGCAGTATTTT.

CDR3 sequence reads: CASSREHSYEQYF. DNA for the CDR3: TGTGCCAGTAGTAGGGAACACTCCTACGAGCAGTACTTC. This sequence joins TRBV19 and TRBJ2-7; D gene ambiguous. CDR3 size: 13 residues. Trimming left V 4 bases short and J 0 bases short, with 7 bases between. Germline assignment: CDR1 LNHDA and CDR2 SQIVND (reference sequence).

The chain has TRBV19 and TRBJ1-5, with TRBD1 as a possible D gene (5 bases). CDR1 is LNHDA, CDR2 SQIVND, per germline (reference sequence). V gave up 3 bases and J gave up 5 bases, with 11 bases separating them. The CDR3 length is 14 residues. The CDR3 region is CASSMMGDHQPQHF. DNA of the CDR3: TGTGCCAGTAGTATGATGGGGGATCATCAGCCCCAGCATTTT.

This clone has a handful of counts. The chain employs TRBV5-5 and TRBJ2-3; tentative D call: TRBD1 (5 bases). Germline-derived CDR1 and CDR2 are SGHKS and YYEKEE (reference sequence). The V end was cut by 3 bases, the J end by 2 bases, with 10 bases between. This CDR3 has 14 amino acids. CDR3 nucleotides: TGTGCCAGCAGCTCCAGGGTCTCCACAGATACGCAGTATTTT. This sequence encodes CASSSRVSTDTQYF.

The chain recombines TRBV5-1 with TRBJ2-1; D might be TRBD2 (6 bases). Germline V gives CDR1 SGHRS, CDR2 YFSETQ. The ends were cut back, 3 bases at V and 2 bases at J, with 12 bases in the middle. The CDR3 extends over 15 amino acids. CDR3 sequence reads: CASSSSGGAYNEQFF. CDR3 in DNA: TGCGCCAGCAGCTCATCGGGCGGGGCCTACAATGAGCAGTTCTTC.

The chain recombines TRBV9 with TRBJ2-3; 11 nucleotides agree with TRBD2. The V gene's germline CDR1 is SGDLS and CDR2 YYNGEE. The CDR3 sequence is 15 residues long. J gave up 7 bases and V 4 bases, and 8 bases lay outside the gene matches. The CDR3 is CASSLSGRGVNTQYF. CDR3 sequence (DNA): TGTGCCAGCAGCCTTAGCGGGAGGGGGGTAAATACGCAGTATTTT. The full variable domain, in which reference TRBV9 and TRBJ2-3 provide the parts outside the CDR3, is DSGVTQTPKHLITATGQRVTLRCSPRSGDLSVYWYQQSLDQGLQFLIQYYNGEERAKGNILERFSAQQFPDLHSELNLSSLELGDSALYFCASSLSGRGVNTQYFGPGTRLTVL.

CDR3 loop: CASSIGAGNYGYTF. CDR3 DNA sequence: TGTGCCAGTAGTATCGGGGCAGGGAACTATGGCTACACCTTC. This chain uses TRBV19 with TRBJ1-2; weak D call: TRBD1 (5 bases). Trimming took 3 bases from V and 2 from J, leaving 10 bases between them. This CDR3 has 14 residues. Germline V lookup: CDR1 LNHDA, CDR2 SQIVND (reference sequence). Based on the CDR3 plus reference TRBV19 and TRBJ1-2, the full variable domain is DGGITQSPKYLFRKEGQNVTLSCEQNLNHDAMYWYRQDPGQGLRLIYYSQIVNDFQKGDIAEGYSVSREKKESFPLTVTSAQKNPTAFYLCASSIGAGNYGYTFGSGTRLTVV.

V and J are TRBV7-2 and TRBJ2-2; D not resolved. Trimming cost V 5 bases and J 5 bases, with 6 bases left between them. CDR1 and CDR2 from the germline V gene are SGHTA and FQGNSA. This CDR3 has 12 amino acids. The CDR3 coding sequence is TGTGCCAGCAGCGTTTATACCGGGGAGCTGTTTTTT. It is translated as CASSVYTGELFF.

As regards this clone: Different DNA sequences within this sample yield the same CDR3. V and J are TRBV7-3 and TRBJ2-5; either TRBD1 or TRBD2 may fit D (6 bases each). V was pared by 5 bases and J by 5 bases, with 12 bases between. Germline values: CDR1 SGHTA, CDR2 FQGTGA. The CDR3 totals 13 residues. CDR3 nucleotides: TGTGCCAGCAGCCGAGGGGGGCAGGAGACCCAGTACTTC. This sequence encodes CASSRGGQETQYF. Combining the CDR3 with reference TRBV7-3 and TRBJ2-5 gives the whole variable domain GAGVSQTPSNKVTEKGKYVELRCDPISGHTALYWYRQSLGQGPEFLIYFQGTGAADDSGLPNDRFFAVRPEGSVSTLKIQRTERGDSAVYLCASSRGGQETQYFGPGTRLLVL.

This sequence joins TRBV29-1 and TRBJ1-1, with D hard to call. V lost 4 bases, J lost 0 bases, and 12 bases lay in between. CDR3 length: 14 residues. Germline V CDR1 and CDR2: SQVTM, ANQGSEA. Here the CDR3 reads CSVARTFMNTEAFF. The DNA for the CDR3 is TGCAGCGTTGCCCGGACCTTTATGAACACTGAAGCTTTCTTT.

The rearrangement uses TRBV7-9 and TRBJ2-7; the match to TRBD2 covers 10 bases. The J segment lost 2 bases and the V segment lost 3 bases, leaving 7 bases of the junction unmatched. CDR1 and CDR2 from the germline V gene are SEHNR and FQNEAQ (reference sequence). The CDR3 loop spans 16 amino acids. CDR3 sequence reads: CASSFIRTSGTYEQYF. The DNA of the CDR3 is TGTGCCAGCAGCTTTATTAGGACTAGCGGAACCTACGAGCAGTACTTC.

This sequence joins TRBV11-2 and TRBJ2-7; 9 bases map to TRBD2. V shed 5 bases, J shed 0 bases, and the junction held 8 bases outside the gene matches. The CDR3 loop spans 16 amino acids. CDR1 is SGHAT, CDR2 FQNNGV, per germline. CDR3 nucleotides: TGTGCCAGCAGCCCAAATATGGGACTAGCCTCCTACGAGCAGTACTTC. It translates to CASSPNMGLASYEQYF.

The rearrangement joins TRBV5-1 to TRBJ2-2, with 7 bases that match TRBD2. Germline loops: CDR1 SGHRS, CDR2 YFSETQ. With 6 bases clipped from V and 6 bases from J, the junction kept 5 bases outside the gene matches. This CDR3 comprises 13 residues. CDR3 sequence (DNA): TGCGCCAGCACGGAAAGCGGGGCCGGGGAGCTGTTTTTT. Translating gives CASTESGAGELFF.

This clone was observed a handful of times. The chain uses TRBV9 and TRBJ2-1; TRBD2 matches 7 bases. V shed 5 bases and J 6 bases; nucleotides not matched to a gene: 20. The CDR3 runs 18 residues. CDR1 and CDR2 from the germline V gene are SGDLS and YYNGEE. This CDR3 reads CASSIYGTGTNFGNEQFF. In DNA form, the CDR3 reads TGTGCCAGCAGTATTTATGGGACCGGGACTAATTTCGGCAATGAGCAGTTCTTC.

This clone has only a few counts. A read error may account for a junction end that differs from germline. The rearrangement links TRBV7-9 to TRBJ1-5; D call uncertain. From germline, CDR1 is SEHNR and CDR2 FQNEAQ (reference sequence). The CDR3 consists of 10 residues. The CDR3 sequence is CASSLASSPF. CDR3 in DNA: TGTGCCAGCAGCTTAGCTTCTAGCCCTTTT.

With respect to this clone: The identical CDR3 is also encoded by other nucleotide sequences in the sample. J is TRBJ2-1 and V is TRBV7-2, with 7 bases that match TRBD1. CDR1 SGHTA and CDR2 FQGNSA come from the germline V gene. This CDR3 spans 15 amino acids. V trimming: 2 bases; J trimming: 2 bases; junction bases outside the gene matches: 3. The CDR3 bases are TGTGCCAGCAGCTTAAGAGGGGGCCCCTACAATGAGCAGTTCTTC. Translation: CASSLRGGPYNEQFF.

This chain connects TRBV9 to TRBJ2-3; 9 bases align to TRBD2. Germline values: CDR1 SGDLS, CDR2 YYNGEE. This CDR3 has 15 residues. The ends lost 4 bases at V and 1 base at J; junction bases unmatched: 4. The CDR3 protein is CASSLRLAGTDTQYF. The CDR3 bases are TGTGCCAGCAGCCTTCGACTAGCGGGCACAGATACGCAGTATTTT.

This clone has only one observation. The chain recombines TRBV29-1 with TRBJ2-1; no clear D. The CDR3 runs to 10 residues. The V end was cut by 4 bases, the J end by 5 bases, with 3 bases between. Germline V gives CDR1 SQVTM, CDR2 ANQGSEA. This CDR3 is CSVADNEQFF. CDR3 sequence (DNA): TGCAGCGTTGCGGACAATGAGCAGTTCTTC.

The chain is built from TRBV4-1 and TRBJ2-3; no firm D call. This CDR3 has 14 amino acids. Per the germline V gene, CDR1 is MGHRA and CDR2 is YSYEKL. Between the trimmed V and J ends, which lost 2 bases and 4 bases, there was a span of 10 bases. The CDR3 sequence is CASSQSPGADTQYF. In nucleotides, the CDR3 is TGCGCCAGCAGCCAAAGCCCAGGTGCAGATACGCAGTATTTT.

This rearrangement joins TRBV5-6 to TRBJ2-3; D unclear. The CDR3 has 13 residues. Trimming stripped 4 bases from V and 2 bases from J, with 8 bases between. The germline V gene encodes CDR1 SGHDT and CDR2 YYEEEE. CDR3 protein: CASSRRSTDTQYF. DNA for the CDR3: TGTGCCAGCAGCCGTCGATCCACAGATACGCAGTATTTT.

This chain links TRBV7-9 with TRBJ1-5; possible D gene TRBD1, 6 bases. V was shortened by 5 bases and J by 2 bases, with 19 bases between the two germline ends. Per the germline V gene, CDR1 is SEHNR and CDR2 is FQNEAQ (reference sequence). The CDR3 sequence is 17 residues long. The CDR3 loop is CASSRASGGGGNQPQHF. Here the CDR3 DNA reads TGTGCCAGCAGCCGTGCCTCCGGGGGGGGCGGCAATCAGCCCCAGCATTTT. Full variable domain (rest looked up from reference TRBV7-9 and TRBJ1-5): DTGVSQNPRHKITKRGQNVTFRCDPISEHNRLYWYRQTLGQGPEFLTYFQNEAQLEKSRLLSDRFSAERPKGSFSTLEIQRTEQGDSAMYLCASSRASGGGGNQPQHFGDGTRLSIL.

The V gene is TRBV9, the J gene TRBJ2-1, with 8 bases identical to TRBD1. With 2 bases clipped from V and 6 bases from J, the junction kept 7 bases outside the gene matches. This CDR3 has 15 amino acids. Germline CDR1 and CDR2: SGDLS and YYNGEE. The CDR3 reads CASSVGTGTGNEQFF. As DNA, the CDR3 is TGTGCCAGCAGCGTCGGGACAGGTACCGGCAATGAGCAGTTCTTC.

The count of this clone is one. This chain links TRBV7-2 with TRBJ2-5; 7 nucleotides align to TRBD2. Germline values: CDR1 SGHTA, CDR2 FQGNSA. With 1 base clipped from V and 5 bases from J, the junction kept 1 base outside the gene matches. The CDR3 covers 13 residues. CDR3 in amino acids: CASSLVSGETQYF. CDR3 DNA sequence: TGTGCCAGCAGCTTAGTTAGCGGGGAGACCCAGTACTTC.